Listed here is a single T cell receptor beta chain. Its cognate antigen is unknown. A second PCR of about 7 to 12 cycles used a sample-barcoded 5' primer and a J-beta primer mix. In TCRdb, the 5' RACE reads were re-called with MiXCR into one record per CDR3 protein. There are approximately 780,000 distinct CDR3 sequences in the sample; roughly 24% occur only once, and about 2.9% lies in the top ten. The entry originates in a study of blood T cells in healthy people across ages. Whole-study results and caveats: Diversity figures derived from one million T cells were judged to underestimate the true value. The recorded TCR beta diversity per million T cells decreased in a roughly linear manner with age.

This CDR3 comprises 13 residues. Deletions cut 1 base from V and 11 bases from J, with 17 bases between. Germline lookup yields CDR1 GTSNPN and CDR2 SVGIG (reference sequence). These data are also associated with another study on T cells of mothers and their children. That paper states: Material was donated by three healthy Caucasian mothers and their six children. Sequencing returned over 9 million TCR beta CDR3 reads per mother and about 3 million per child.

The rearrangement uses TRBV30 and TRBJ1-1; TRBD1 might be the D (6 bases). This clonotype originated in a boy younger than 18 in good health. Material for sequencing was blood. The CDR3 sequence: CAWSASSQGGAFF. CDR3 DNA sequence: TGTGCCTGGAGTGCCTCCTCACAGGGAGGCGCTTTCTTT.